The T cell receptor (beta chain) described here comes from a study of OX40 agonist ivuxolimab in advanced cancers. In the case of this clone: What it recognizes is unknown.

Clones were sequenced by immunoSEQ multiplex PCR, and TCRdb holds only the in-frame ones, with some missing. The sample contains 45,000 to 65,000 clones, more than 80% of which appear only once. CDR3 length equals 15 residues. CDR1 and CDR2 (germline): MNHNY, SVGAGI (reference sequence). Trimming shortened V by 1 base and J by 0 bases, and 8 bases separated the two germline ends. Study results and limitations: Some nonresponders also had low normalized T-cell clonal expansion. By week 6 at 0.1 to 3.0 mg/kg, blood CD4+ and CD8+ T cells had expanded clonally.

This clonotype was sampled from an adult with an advanced solid tumor such as melanoma, head and neck, liver or kidney cancer. The sequencing used CD4+ or CD8+ T cells sorted from blood, collected in a trial of the OX40 agonist ivuxolimab. The chain combines TRBV6-6 with TRBJ2-3; D unresolved. As DNA, the CDR3 is TGTGCCAGCAGTTACTGGCAGCTTAGCACAGATACGCAGTATTTT. This encodes CASSYWQLSTDTQYF.